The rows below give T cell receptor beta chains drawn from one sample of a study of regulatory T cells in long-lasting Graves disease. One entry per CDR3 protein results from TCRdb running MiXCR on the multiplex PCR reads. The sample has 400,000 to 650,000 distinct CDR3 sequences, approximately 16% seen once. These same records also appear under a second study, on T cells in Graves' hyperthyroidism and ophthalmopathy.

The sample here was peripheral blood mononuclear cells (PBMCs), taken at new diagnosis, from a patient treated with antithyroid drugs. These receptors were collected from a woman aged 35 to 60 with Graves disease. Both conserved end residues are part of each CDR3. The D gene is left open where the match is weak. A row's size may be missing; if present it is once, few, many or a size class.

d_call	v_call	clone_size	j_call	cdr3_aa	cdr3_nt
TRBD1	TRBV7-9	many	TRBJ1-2	CASSLTGTGAGYTF	TGTGCCAGCAGCTTAACGGGGACAGGGGCTGGCTACACCTTC
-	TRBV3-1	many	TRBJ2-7	CASSQAPQYEQYF	TGTGCCAGCAGCCAAGCCCCCCAGTACGAGCAGTACTTC
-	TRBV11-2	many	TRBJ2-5	CASSWGGVQETQYF	TGTGCCAGCAGCTGGGGAGGAGTCCAAGAGACCCAGTACTTC
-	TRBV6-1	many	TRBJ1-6	CASSPGIGPFSSYNSPLHF	TGTGCCAGCAGTCCCGGAATAGGCCCGTTTAGCTCCTATAATTCACCCCTCCACTTT
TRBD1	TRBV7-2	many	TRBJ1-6	CASSLGQGAGSPLHF	TGTGCCAGCAGCTTAGGACAGGGGGCTGGTTCACCCCTCCACTTT
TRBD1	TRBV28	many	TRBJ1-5	CASSPRQGTLQPQHF	TGTGCCAGCAGTCCTCGACAGGGGACGTTACAGCCCCAGCATTTT
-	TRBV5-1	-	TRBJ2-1	CASSFNPTRTVSYNEQFF	TGCGCCAGCAGCTTTAACCCTACCCGGACAGTCTCCTACAATGAGCAGTTCTTC
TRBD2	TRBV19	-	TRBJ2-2	CASSIVLAGGELFF	TGTGCCAGTAGTATCGTACTAGCGGGCGGGGAGCTGTTTTTT
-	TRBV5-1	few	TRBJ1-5	CASSFGGTSNQPQHF	TGCGCCAGCAGCTTCGGGGGGACTAGCAATCAGCCCCAGCATTTT
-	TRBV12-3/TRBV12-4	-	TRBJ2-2	CASRPRGAGNTGELFF	TGTGCCAGTCGACCCCGGGGCGCCGGTAACACCGGGGAGCTGTTTTTT
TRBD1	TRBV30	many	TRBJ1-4	CAWSRDRAVGKLFF	TGTGCCTGGAGTCGGGACAGGGCCGTTGGAAAACTGTTTTTT
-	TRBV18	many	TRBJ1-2	CASSPPAADYGYTF	TGTGCCAGCTCACCACCTGCCGCAGACTATGGCTACACCTTC
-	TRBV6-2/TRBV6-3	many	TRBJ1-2	CASSEAGEHYGYTF	TGTGCCAGCAGTGAAGCTGGGGAGCACTATGGCTACACCTTC
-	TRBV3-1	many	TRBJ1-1	CASSPRLIRDTEAFF	TGTGCCAGCAGCCCCCGACTCATTCGGGACACTGAAGCTTTCTTT
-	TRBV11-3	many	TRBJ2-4	CASSSDGAKNIQYF	TGTGCCAGCAGCTCGGACGGCGCCAAAAACATTCAGTACTTC
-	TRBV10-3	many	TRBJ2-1	CAISEGQPSYNEQFF	TGTGCCATCAGTGAAGGGCAGCCCTCCTACAATGAGCAGTTCTTC
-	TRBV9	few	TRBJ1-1	CASSVVRGGLTEAFF	TGTGCCAGCAGCGTAGTCAGGGGCGGTTTAACTGAAGCTTTCTTT
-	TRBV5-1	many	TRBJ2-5	CASSYGRLQETQYF	TGTGCCAGCAGCTACGGACGGCTCCAAGAGACCCAGTACTTC
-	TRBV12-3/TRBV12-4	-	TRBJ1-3	CASSRDTSGNTIYF	TGTGCCAGCAGTCGGGACACCTCTGGAAACACCATATATTTT
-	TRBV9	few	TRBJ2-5	CASSVGGRLAEETQYF	TGTGCCAGCAGCGTAGGAGGACGCCTCGCCGAAGAGACCCAGTACTTC
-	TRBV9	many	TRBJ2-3	CASSVESGLKGSDTQYF	TGTGCCAGCAGCGTAGAATCAGGGCTTAAGGGTTCAGATACGCAGTATTTT
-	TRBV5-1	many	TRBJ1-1	CASSAASSLNTEAFF	TGTGCCAGCAGCGCGGCCTCGAGTCTGAACACTGAAGCTTTCTTT
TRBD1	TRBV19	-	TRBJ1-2	CASSTLTGGRSVDYGYTF	TGTGCCAGTAGTACCCTCACAGGGGGCAGATCGGTCGACTATGGCTACACCTTC
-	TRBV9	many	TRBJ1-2	CASSGLDGYTF	TGTGCCAGCAGCGGCCTGGATGGCTACACCTTC
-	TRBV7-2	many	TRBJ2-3	CASNERPGGSTDTQYF	TGTGCCAGCAACGAGAGACCTGGGGGGAGCACAGATACGCAGTATTTT
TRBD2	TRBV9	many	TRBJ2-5	CASSGTSGGAGETQYF	TGTGCCAGCAGCGGAACTAGCGGGGGGGCGGGAGAGACCCAGTACTTC
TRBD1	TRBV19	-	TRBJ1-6	CASSIAQGVESPLHF	TGTGCCAGTAGTATAGCACAGGGGGTGGAATCACCCCTCCACTTT
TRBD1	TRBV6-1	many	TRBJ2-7	CASSELTGGPYEQYF	TGTGCCAGCAGTGAGCTGACAGGGGGACCCTACGAGCAGTACTTC
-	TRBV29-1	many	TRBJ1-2	CSADWGGRGGYTF	TGCAGCGCCGATTGGGGGGGCAGAGGTGGCTACACCTTC
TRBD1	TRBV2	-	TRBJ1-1	CASNDRGVNTEAFF	TGTGCCAGCAATGACAGGGGCGTGAACACTGAAGCTTTCTTT
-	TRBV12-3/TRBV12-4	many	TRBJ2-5	CASRKGFSQETQYF	TGTGCCAGCAGAAAGGGGTTCAGCCAAGAGACCCAGTACTTC
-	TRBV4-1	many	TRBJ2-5	CASSPVGVKTQYF	TGCGCCAGCAGCCCAGTCGGGGTGAAGACCCAGTACTTC
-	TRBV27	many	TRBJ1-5	CASSLSAGIGQPQHF	TGTGCCAGCAGTTTATCCGCGGGGATCGGTCAGCCCCAGCATTTT
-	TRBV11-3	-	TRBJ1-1	CASSSVKNTEAFF	TGTGCCAGCAGCTCGGTTAAGAACACTGAAGCTTTCTTT
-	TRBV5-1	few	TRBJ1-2	CASSPDPAIGYTF	TGCGCCAGCAGCCCGGACCCGGCTATTGGCTACACCTTC
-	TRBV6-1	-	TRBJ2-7	CASTHNRVEQYF	TGTGCCAGCACCCATAACAGGGTAGAGCAGTACTTC
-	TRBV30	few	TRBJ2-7	CAWSHREYEQYF	TGTGCCTGGAGCCACAGGGAGTACGAGCAGTACTTC
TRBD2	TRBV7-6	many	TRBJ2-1	CASSPLAGGPNEQFF	TGTGCCAGCAGCCCACTAGCGGGGGGGCCCAATGAGCAGTTCTTC
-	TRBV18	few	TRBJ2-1	CASSTGFQDNEQFF	TGTGCCAGCTCAACGGGGTTTCAGGACAATGAGCAGTTCTTC
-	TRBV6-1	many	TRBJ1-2	CASIPWGYRGYTF	TGTGCCAGCATCCCGTGGGGATATCGGGGCTACACCTTC
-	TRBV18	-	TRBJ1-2	CASSLTQGLDYYGYTF	TGTGCCAGCTCACTCACACAGGGCCTTGACTACTATGGCTACACCTTC
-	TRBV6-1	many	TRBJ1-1	CAALGYTEAFF	TGTGCCGCCCTCGGATACACTGAAGCTTTCTTT
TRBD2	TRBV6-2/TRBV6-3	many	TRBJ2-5	CASSYDGTSGERTQYF	TGTGCCAGCAGTTACGACGGAACTAGCGGGGAGCGGACCCAGTACTTC
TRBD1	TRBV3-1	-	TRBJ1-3	CASSLTGTGGRNTIYF	TGTGCCAGCAGCCTTACCGGGACAGGGGGCAGAAACACCATATATTTT
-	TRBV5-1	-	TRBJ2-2	CASSLRAARGTGELFF	TGCGCCAGCAGCTTAAGGGCCGCGCGGGGCACCGGGGAGCTGTTTTTT
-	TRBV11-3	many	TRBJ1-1	CASSLQGTAQAFF	TGTGCCAGCAGCCTTCAGGGGACGGCCCAAGCTTTCTTT
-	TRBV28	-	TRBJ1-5	CASRVAGLHQPQHF	TGTGCCAGCAGAGTGGCAGGGCTACATCAGCCCCAGCATTTT
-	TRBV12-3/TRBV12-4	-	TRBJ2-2	CASSPGAGESGELFF	TGTGCCAGCAGCCCCGGAGCAGGGGAATCCGGGGAGCTGTTTTTT
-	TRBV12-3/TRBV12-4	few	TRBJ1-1	CASSFGAGAFF	TGTGCCAGCAGTTTCGGAGCTGGAGCTTTCTTT
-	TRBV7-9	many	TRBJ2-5	CASSGSETQYF	TGTGCCAGCAGCGGGTCAGAGACCCAGTACTTC
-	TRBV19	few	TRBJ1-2	CASREGDYGYTF	TGTGCCAGTAGGGAGGGGGACTATGGCTACACCTTC
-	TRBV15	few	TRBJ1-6	CATPGVTNSPLHF	TGTGCCACCCCGGGAGTGACGAATTCACCCCTCCACTTT
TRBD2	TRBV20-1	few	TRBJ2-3	CSAPTSDTDTQYF	TGCAGTGCTCCTACTAGCGACACAGATACGCAGTATTTT